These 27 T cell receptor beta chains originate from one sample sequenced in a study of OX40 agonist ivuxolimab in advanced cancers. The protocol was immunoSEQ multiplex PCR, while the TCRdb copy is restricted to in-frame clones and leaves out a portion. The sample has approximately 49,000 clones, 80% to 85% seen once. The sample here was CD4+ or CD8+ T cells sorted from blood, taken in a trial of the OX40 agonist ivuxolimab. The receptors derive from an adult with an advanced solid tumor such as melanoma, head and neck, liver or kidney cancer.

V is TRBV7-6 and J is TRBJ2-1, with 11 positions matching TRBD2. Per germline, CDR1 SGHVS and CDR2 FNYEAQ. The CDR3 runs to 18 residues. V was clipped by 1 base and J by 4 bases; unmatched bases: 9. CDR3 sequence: CASSLGLTSGEVYNEQFF. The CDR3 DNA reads TGTGCCAGCAGCTTAGGTTTGACTAGCGGGGAAGTTTACAATGAGCAGTTCTTC.

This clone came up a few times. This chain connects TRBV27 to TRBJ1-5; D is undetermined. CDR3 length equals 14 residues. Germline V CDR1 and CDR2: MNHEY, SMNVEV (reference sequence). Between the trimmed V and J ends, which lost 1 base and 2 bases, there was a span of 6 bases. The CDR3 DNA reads TGTGCCAGCAGTTTATATCTGGGCAATCAGCCCCAGCATTTT. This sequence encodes CASSLYLGNQPQHF.

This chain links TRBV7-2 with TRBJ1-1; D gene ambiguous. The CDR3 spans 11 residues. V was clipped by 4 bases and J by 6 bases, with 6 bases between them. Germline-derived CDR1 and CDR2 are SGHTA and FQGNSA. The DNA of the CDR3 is TGTGCCAGCAGCTCGCCGTCTGAAGCTTTCTTT. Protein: CASSSPSEAFF.

CDR3 protein: CASSLLGTANYGYTF. The CDR3 region has the DNA TGTGCCAGCAGTTTACTTGGGACAGCTAACTATGGCTACACCTTC. The rearrangement links TRBV28 to TRBJ1-2; 7 nucleotides agree with TRBD1. The CDR3 is 15 amino acids. Trimming at V came to 2 bases and at J to 0 bases, leaving 3 bases not matched to a gene. Germline V gives CDR1 MDHEN, CDR2 SYDVKM.

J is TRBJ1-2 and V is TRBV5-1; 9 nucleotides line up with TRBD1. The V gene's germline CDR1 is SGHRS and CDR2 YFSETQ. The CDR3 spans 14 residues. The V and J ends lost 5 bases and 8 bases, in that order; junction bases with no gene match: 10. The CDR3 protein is CASRTSGTGYGYTF. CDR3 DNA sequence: TGCGCCAGCAGAACGTCCGGGACAGGGTACGGCTACACCTTC.

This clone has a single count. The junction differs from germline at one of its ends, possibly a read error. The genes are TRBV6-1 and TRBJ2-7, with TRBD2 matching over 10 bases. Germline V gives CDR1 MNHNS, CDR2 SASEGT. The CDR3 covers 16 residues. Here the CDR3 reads CASTEAGGPGSYEQYF. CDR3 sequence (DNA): TGTGCCAGCACTGAAGCGGGAGGGCCGGGCTCCTACGAGCAGTACTTC.

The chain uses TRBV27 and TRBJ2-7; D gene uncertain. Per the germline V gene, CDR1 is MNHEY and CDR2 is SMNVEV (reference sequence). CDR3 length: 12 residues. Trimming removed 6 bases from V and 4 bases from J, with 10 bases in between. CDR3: CASSPDTYEQYF. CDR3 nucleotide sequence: TGTGCCAGCAGCCCAGACACTTACGAGCAGTACTTC.

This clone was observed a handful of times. The CDR3 coding sequence is TGTGCCAGCAGTTTAGGGCCAGGGACTCTTGGCTACACCTTC. This sequence encodes CASSLGPGTLGYTF. The rearrangement joins TRBV27 to TRBJ1-2; TRBD1 is a possible D gene (5 bases). Germline values: CDR1 MNHEY, CDR2 SMNVEV (reference sequence). V was cut by 2 bases and J by 7 bases, with 14 bases left in between. The length of the CDR3 is 14 residues.

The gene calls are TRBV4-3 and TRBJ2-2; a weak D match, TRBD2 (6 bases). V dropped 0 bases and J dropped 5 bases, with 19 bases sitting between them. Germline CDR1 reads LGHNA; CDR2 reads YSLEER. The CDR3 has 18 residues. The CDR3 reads CASSQDRGLSLGTGELFF. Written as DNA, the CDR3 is TGCGCCAGCAGCCAAGATAGGGGACTCAGTCTGGGGACCGGGGAGCTGTTTTTT.

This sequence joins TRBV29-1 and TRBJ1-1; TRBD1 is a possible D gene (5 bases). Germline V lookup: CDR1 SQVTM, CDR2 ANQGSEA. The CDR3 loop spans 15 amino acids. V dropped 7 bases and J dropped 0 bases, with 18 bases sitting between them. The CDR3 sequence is CSGGFQGRMNTEAFF. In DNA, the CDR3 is TGCAGCGGGGGGTTCCAGGGTCGCATGAACACTGAAGCTTTCTTT.

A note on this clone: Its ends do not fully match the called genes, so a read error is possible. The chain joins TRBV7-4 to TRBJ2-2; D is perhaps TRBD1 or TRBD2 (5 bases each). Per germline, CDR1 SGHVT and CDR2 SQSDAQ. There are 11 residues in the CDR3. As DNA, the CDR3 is TGTGCCAGCAGCTATATTGGGGGGCTGTTTTTT. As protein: CASSYIGGLFF.

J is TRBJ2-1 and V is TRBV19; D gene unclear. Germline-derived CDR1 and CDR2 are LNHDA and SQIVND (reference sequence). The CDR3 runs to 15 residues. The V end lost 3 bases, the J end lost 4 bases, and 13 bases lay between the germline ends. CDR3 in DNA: TGTGCCAGTAGTATTCTCCTCCGGCCTTACAATGAGCAGTTCTTC. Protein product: CASSILLRPYNEQFF.

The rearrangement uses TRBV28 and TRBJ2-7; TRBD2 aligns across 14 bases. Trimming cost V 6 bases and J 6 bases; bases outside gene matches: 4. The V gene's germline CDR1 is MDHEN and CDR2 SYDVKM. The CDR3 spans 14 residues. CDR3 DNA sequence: TGTGCCAGCAGACCCGGGACTAGCGGGAGCGAGCAGTACTTC. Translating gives CASRPGTSGSEQYF.

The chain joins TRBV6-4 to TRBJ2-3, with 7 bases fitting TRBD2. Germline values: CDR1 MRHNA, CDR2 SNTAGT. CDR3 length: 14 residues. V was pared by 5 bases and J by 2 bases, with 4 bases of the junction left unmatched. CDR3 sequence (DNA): TGTGCCAGCAGTTTAGCGGGTACCACAGATACGCAGTATTTT. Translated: CASSLAGTTDTQYF.

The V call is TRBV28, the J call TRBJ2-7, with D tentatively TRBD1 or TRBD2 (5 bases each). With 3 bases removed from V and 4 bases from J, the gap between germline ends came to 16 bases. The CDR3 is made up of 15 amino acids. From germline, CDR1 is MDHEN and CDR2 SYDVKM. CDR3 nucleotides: TGTGCCAGCAGTTTGTCTCCAGGGACCGGGTACGAGCAGTACTTC. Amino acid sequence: CASSLSPGTGYEQYF.

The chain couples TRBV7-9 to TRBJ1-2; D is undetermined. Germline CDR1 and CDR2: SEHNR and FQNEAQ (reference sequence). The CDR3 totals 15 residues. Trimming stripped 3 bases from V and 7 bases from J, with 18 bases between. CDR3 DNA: TGTGCCAGCAGCTTTGATGAAGGGCGGTGGGGTGGCTACACCTTC. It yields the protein CASSFDEGRWGGYTF.

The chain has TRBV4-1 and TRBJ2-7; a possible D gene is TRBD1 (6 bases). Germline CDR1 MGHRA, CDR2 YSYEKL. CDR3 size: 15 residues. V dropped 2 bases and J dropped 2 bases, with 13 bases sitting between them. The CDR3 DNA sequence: TGCGCCAGCAGCCAACTTTACAGGGACGCCTACGAGCAGTACTTC. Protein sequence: CASSQLYRDAYEQYF.

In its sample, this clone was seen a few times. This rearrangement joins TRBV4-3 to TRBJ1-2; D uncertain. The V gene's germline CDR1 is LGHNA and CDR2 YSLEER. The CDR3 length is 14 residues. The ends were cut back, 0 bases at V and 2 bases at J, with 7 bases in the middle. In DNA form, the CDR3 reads TGCGCCAGCAGCCAAGACTCTACGAACTATGGCTACACCTTC. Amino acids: CASSQDSTNYGYTF.

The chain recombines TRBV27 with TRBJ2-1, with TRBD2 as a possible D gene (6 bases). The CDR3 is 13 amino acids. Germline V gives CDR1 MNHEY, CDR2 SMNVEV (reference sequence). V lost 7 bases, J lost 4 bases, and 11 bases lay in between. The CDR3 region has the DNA TGTGCCAGCACCCCGGGACTTTACAATGAGCAGTTCTTC. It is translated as CASTPGLYNEQFF.

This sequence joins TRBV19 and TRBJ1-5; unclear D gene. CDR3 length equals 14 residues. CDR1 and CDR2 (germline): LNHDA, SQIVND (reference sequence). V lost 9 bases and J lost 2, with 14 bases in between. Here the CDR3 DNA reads TGTGCCAGCCGGCCGGGTGGCGGCAATCAGCCCCAGCATTTT. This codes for CASRPGGGNQPQHF.

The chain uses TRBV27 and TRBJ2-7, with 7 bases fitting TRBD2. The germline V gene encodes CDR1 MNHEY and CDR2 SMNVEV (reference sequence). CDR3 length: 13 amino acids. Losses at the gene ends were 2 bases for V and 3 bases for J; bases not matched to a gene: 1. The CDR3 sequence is CASSLRGVYEQYF. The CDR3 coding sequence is TGTGCCAGCAGTTTACGGGGGGTCTACGAGCAGTACTTC.

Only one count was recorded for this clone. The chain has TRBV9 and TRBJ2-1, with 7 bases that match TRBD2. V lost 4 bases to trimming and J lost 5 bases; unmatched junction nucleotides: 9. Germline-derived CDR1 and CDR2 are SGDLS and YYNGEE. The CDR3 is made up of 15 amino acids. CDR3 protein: CASSPPSGTHNEQFF. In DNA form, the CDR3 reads TGTGCCAGCAGCCCCCCGAGCGGGACCCACAATGAGCAGTTCTTC.

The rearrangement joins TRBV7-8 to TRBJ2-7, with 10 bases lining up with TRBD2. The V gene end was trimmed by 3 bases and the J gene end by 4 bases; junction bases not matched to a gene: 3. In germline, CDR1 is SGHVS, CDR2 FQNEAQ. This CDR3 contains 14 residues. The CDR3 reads CASSFGLAAYEQYF. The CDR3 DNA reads TGTGCCAGCAGCTTTGGACTAGCGGCTTACGAGCAGTACTTC.

This CDR3 reads CSASTGLAGLQREQFF. CDR3 coding DNA: TGCAGCGCCTCTACGGGACTAGCGGGACTACAACGTGAGCAGTTCTTC. The chain combines TRBV29-1 with TRBJ2-1; 13 bases line up with TRBD2. V shed 7 bases, J shed 9 bases, and the junction held 15 bases outside the gene matches. Looked up from germline, CDR1 is SQVTM and CDR2 is ANQGSEA. The CDR3 sequence is 16 residues long.

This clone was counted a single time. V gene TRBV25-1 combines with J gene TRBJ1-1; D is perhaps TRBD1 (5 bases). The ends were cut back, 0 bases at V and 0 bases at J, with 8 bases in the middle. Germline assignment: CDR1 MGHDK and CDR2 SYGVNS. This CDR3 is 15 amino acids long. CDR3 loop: CASSEYGAMNTEAFF. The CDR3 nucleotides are TGTGCCAGCAGTGAATACGGGGCTATGAACACTGAAGCTTTCTTT. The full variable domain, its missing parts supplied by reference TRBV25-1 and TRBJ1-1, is EADIYQTPRYLVIGTGKKITLECSQTMGHDKMYWYQQDPGMELHLIHYSYGVNSTEKGDLSSESTVSRIRTEHFPLTLESARPSHTSQYLCASSEYGAMNTEAFFGQGTRLTVV.

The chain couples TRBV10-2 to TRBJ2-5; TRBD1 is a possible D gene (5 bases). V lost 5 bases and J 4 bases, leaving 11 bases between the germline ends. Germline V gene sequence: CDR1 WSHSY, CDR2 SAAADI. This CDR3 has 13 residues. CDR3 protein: CASSPDTRETQYF. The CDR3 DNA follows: TGCGCCAGCAGTCCGGACACTCGAGAGACCCAGTACTTC.

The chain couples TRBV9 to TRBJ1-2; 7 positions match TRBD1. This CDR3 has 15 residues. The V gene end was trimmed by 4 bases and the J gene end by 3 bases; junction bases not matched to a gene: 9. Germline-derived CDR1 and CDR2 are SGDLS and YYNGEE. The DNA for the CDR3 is TGTGCCAGCAGCCCCACCCTCGGGACAGACTATGGCTACACCTTC. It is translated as CASSPTLGTDYGYTF.